The present entry profiles one T cell receptor beta chain with its context. Antigen specificity is unknown. These data are taken from a study of T cell responses to AZD1222 COVID-19 vaccine. Study-wide results and caveats: Of the AZD1222 recipients, only 5 to 7 were seropositive at baseline.

Trimming at V came to 5 bases and at J to 5 bases, leaving 12 bases not matched to a gene. The CDR3 covers 16 residues. The germline V gene has CDR1 SGHTA and CDR2 FQGTGA. Assay used: immunoSEQ multiplex PCR; TCRdb lists only in-frame clones, some missing. Of approximately 80,000 clones listed, approximately 85% are singletons. The J gene is TRBJ2-5, the V gene TRBV7-3; 9 positions match TRBD2. This TCR was sampled from an adult who received the AZD1222 COVID-19 vaccine. Material: peripheral blood, obtained 28 days after the second AZD1222 dose. CDR3 in amino acids: CASSLQSGTSHETQYF. The CDR3 DNA is TGTGCCAGCAGCCTCCAGTCCGGGACTAGCCACGAGACCCAGTACTTC.